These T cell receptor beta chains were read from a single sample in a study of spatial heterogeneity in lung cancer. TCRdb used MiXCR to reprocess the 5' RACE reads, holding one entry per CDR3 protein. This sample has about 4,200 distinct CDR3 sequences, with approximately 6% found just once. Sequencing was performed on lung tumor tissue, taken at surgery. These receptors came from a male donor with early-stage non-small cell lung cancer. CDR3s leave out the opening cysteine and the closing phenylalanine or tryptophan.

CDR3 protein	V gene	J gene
SASSRRGNTEAF	TRBV20-1	TRBJ1-1
ASGYGDRSTDTQY	TRBV6-5	TRBJ2-3
ASSQEVKGEQF	TRBV14	TRBJ2-1
ASSIYQGPTGELF	TRBV19	TRBJ2-2
ASSASGGSPKFPPGTQY	TRBV9	TRBJ2-5
ASSSADRVYEQY	TRBV7-6	TRBJ2-7
ASSSTLRGLTEAF	TRBV28	TRBJ1-1
ASSRGLTNEKLF	TRBV6-1	TRBJ1-4
SASSGAPGETQY	TRBV20-1	TRBJ2-5
ASKLRTEAF	TRBV28	TRBJ1-1
ASTEGHEPDTQY	TRBV6-5	TRBJ2-3
SARGREGAAYGYT	TRBV20-1	TRBJ1-2
ASSPPTTYDEGQF	TRBV18	TRBJ2-1
ASSLERGDYNEQF	TRBV5-1	TRBJ2-1
ASSEYYRNEQF	TRBV25-1	TRBJ2-1
ASSLLAGTSGRVETQY	TRBV7-2	TRBJ2-5
ASSLVEDTQETQY	TRBV5-1	TRBJ2-5
ASSRAPSSYNEQF	TRBV27	TRBJ2-1
ATWDRGETGELF	TRBV6-2/TRBV6-3	TRBJ2-2
AWTRGGDTQY	TRBV30	TRBJ2-3
ASERGGYEAF	TRBV6-1	TRBJ1-1
ASSLALSGANVLT	TRBV6-2/TRBV6-3	TRBJ2-6
ASTAAATNEKLF	TRBV12-3/TRBV12-4	TRBJ1-4
ASSLEASGSSFSGELF	TRBV5-1	TRBJ2-2
ASSFLYPSGANEQF	TRBV12-3/TRBV12-4	TRBJ2-1
SVKTGGGTEAF	TRBV29-1	TRBJ1-1
SVVLRNPEKLF	TRBV29-1	TRBJ1-4
ASSPLGGSNQPQH	TRBV7-2	TRBJ1-5
ASSDGLAGLQETQY	TRBV5-4	TRBJ2-5
AWRYYTGELF	TRBV30	TRBJ2-2
SALADSYTEAF	TRBV20-1	TRBJ1-1
AWSVNQVRNIQY	TRBV30	TRBJ2-4
ASSSLAGVKDTQY	TRBV5-5	TRBJ2-3
ASSIPGRRSNQPQH	TRBV19	TRBJ1-5
SALGQGGGELF	TRBV29-1	TRBJ2-2
ASSSTVYGYT	TRBV28	TRBJ1-2
ASSSAWTGELHNYGYT	TRBV27	TRBJ1-2
SAREQGGKNTGELF	TRBV20-1	TRBJ2-2
ASSPRGTVPYGYT	TRBV3-1	TRBJ1-2
ASSSALGVDNEQF	TRBV7-2	TRBJ2-1
ASSPFSGANYGYT	TRBV7-2	TRBJ1-2
ASSQEGVGGRTGELF	TRBV4-3	TRBJ2-2
ATSRDKGNSGTQY	TRBV15	TRBJ2-5
ASSTWEDTEAF	TRBV5-1	TRBJ1-1
SVEDPGIQY	TRBV29-1	TRBJ2-4
ASSLTPGLNQETQY	TRBV7-3	TRBJ2-5
AGSLGLPETQY	TRBV7-2	TRBJ2-5
ASSSTGATEAF	TRBV7-3	TRBJ1-1
ATSDDTGGASYNEQF	TRBV24-1	TRBJ2-1
ASSFEYEQY	TRBV5-6	TRBJ2-7
ASSRLQNTEAF	TRBV2	TRBJ1-1
ASGEGQGNSPLH	TRBV10-2	TRBJ1-6